The next 32 T cell receptor beta chains were all read from a single sample in a study of shared T cell receptors in the human thymus. Some clones are missing from TCRdb's copy, which holds only in-frame ones; the method was immunoSEQ multiplex PCR. The sample carries some 720,000 clones, around nine tenths recorded once. These same records also appear under a second study, on human thymus T cells.

The sample consisted of thymocytes. The receptors were sampled from a boy under two years old with a congenital heart defect.

CDR3 sequence reads: CASTPAGILTDTQYF. For the CDR3, the DNA is TGTGCCAGCACCCCTGCGGGGATACTCACAGATACGCAGTATTTT. The rearrangement joins TRBV27 to TRBJ2-3, with a weak D call TRBD2 (6 bases). Trimming removed 7 bases from V and 2 bases from J, with 16 bases in between. From germline, CDR1 is MNHEY and CDR2 SMNVEV (reference sequence). The CDR3 totals 15 residues.

V is TRBV30 and J is TRBJ2-7, with TRBD2 matching over 14 bases. Germline CDR1 reads GTSNPN; CDR2 reads SVGIG (reference sequence). The CDR3 runs 16 residues. J lost 1 base, V lost 1 base, and 3 bases had no gene match. CDR3 residues: CAWSGLAGGQSYEQYF. In DNA, the CDR3 is TGTGCCTGGAGTGGACTAGCGGGAGGGCAGTCCTACGAGCAGTACTTC.

J is TRBJ1-1 and V is TRBV6-5, with D possibly matching TRBD1 (6 bases). Looked up from germline, CDR1 is MNHEY and CDR2 is SVGAGI. The CDR3 consists of 13 residues. V dropped 6 bases and J dropped 5 bases, with 13 bases sitting between them. The CDR3, as DNA: TGTGCCAGCAGCAGAACAGGGTATACTGAAGCTTTCTTT. Its translation: CASSRTGYTEAFF.

The V gene is TRBV19, the J gene TRBJ1-2; TRBD1 matches at 7 bases. Germline trimming cut 9 bases from V and 3 bases from J; bases unmatched to any gene: 19. Germline V lookup: CDR1 LNHDA, CDR2 SQIVND (reference sequence). CDR3 length equals 17 residues. CDR3 nucleotide sequence: TGTGCCAGCACACCTTCAGGGGGACAGACAAGTCACTATGGCTACACCTTC. It encodes CASTPSGGQTSHYGYTF.

J is TRBJ2-5 and V is TRBV14; 12 bases map to TRBD2. The CDR3 totals 18 residues. Germline CDR1 SGHDN, CDR2 FVKESK. The V and J ends lost 2 bases and 7 bases, in that order; junction bases with no gene match: 14. The DNA for the CDR3 is TGTGCCAGCAGCCAAAATCTAGCGGGAGGGCCTAGTTACGGGACCCAGTACTTC. Translated, it gives CASSQNLAGGPSYGTQYF.

Written as DNA, the CDR3 is TGTGCCAGCAGCCTAGACAGGGGATCCTATGGCTACACCTTC. Its protein product is CASSLDRGSYGYTF. The rearrangement links TRBV6-5 to TRBJ1-2; 8 positions agree with TRBD1. The CDR3 totals 14 residues. Trimming removed 6 bases from V and 4 bases from J; junction bases left unmatched: 7. Germline CDR1 MNHEY, CDR2 SVGAGI.

In its sample, this clone was seen a few times. The chain combines TRBV29-1 with TRBJ2-3; 7 bases are a match to TRBD1. CDR3 size: 13 residues. V shed 7 bases, J shed 1 base, and the junction held 5 bases outside the gene matches. Germline loops: CDR1 SQVTM, CDR2 ANQGSEA. The DNA of the CDR3 is TGCAGCGCCCGGGACAGTTGCACAGATACGCAGTATTTT. Translated: CSARDSCTDTQYF.

The rearrangement joins TRBV7-4 to TRBJ2-1; unclear D gene. Germline loops: CDR1 SGHVT, CDR2 SQSDAQ. The V end was cut by 5 bases, the J end by 10 bases, with 18 bases between. CDR3 size: 14 residues. In DNA form, the CDR3 reads TGTGCCAGCAGCCATCCGGGTAAACGAAGGGAGCAGTTCTTC. This translates into CASSHPGKRREQFF.

The chain has TRBV30 and TRBJ1-6; D ambiguous. From germline, CDR1 is GTSNPN and CDR2 SVGIG (reference sequence). Trimming left V 2 bases short and J 0 bases short, with 8 bases between. This CDR3 has 15 residues. The CDR3 sequence: CAWSTRSSYNSPLHF. CDR3 bases: TGTGCCTGGAGTACCCGGAGCTCCTATAATTCACCCCTCCACTTT.

The chain is built from TRBV19 and TRBJ1-1; 8 bases are a match to TRBD1. The V segment lost 7 bases and the J segment 1 base; nucleotides outside the gene matches: 11. Germline loops: CDR1 LNHDA, CDR2 SQIVND (reference sequence). This CDR3 contains 16 residues. The CDR3 nucleotides read TGTGCCAGTATCCCCAGGGGGCAGTTGGGGAACACTGAAGCTTTCTTT. It translates to CASIPRGQLGNTEAFF.

The chain couples TRBV18 to TRBJ2-7, with TRBD2 as a possible D gene (6 bases). Looked up from germline, CDR1 is KGHSH and CDR2 is LQKENI. This CDR3 is 18 amino acids long. Trimming took 6 bases from V and 2 from J, leaving 26 bases between them. The CDR3 DNA follows: TGTGCCAGCTCCCTTGCGCGGGTACTTAGCGGTTATCCCTACGAGCAGTACTTC. This encodes CASSLARVLSGYPYEQYF.

This rearrangement joins TRBV2 to TRBJ2-2; 7 bases match TRBD1. CDR1 and CDR2 from the germline V gene are SNHLY and FYNNEI. This CDR3 comprises 15 residues. J gave up 5 bases and V 2 bases, and 5 bases lay outside the gene matches. The CDR3 nucleotides are TGTGCCAGCAGTGAAAATAGGGGGCAAACCGGGGAGCTGTTTTTT. Translated, it gives CASSENRGQTGELFF.

The rearrangement joins TRBV29-1 to TRBJ2-7, with 7 bases that match TRBD1. J gave up 2 bases and V 5 bases, and 12 bases lay outside the gene matches. Germline V gene lookup returns CDR1 SQVTM and CDR2 ANQGSEA. This CDR3 is built from 15 residues. CDR3 nucleotide sequence: TGCAGCGTTCGGGACAGAAGTGGGGCTGCCTACGAGCAGTACTTC. It codes for CSVRDRSGAAYEQYF.

V gene TRBV15 combines with J gene TRBJ2-7, with 8 bases aligning to TRBD1. V lost 8 bases, J lost 0 bases, and 3 bases stayed unmatched. CDR1 is LNHNV and CDR2 is YYDKDF in the germline V gene (reference sequence). The CDR3 sequence is 13 residues long. The CDR3 sequence: CATRDRPSYEQYF. The CDR3 nucleotides are TGTGCCACCCGGGACAGGCCCTCCTACGAGCAGTACTTC.

This chain uses TRBV4-2 with TRBJ2-7, with 13 bases aligning to TRBD2. The CDR3 is 20 amino acids. CDR1 LGHNA and CDR2 YNFKEQ come from the germline V gene. The ends lost 5 bases at V and 0 bases at J; junction bases unmatched: 16. CDR3 sequence reads: CASSFDSPGLAGRDSYEQYF. The CDR3 DNA sequence: TGTGCCAGCAGCTTTGATTCACCGGGACTAGCGGGACGCGACTCCTACGAGCAGTACTTC.

The chain carries TRBV27 and TRBJ2-1, with TRBD2 matching over 13 bases. Germline assignment: CDR1 MNHEY and CDR2 SMNVEV (reference sequence). With 6 bases clipped from V and 3 bases from J, the junction kept 5 bases outside the gene matches. The CDR3 has 16 amino acids. The CDR3 reads CASRNGLAGVYNEQFF. CDR3 nucleotides: TGTGCCAGCAGAAATGGACTAGCGGGAGTCTACAATGAGCAGTTCTTC.

V gene TRBV18 combines with J gene TRBJ2-1, with D maybe TRBD1 (6 bases). V lost 6 bases to trimming and J lost 4 bases, with 19 bases between them. This CDR3 spans 16 amino acids. Germline CDR1 KGHSH, CDR2 LQKENI. The CDR3, as DNA: TGTGCCAGCTCGTCGGACAGACCCTTACTTTACAATGAGCAGTTCTTC. It translates to CASSSDRPLLYNEQFF.

The CDR3 DNA follows: TGTGCCAGTAGTCTTCCAGGGGCCAATGAGCAGTTCTTC. It yields the protein CASSLPGANEQFF. The chain is built from TRBV19 and TRBJ2-1; a possible D gene is TRBD1 (6 bases). The length of the CDR3 is 13 residues. Deletions cut 5 bases from V and 6 bases from J, with 11 bases between. The germline V gene has CDR1 LNHDA and CDR2 SQIVND (reference sequence).

This clone was detected only a few times. The rearrangement joins TRBV19 to TRBJ2-1; 7 bases line up with TRBD1. With 10 bases clipped from V and 4 bases from J, the junction kept 4 bases outside the gene matches. The germline V gene encodes CDR1 LNHDA and CDR2 SQIVND (reference sequence). This CDR3 has 12 residues. The CDR3 reads CATRTGYNEQFF. CDR3 coding DNA: TGTGCCACCCGGACAGGTTACAATGAGCAGTTCTTC.

The rearrangement joins TRBV15 to TRBJ1-3, with a possible D match to TRBD1 (5 bases). CDR3 length equals 16 residues. CDR1 is LNHNV, CDR2 YYDKDF, per germline (reference sequence). V lost 1 base and J lost 0, with 10 bases in between. The CDR3, as DNA: TGTGCCACCAGCAGAGTAAATACAGGCTCTGGAAACACCATATATTTT. This encodes CATSRVNTGSGNTIYF. Using reference TRBV15 and TRBJ1-3 for the parts outside the CDR3, the full variable domain is DAMVIQNPRYQVTQFGKPVTLSCSQTLNHNVMYWYQQKSSQAPKLLFHYYDKDFNNEADTPDNFQSRRPNTSFCFLDIRSPGLGDTAMYLCATSRVNTGSGNTIYFGEGSWLTVV.

This clone appeared a single time. J is TRBJ2-1 and V is TRBV27, with D maybe TRBD1 (7 bases). Per the germline V gene, CDR1 is MNHEY and CDR2 is SMNVEV (reference sequence). CDR3 size: 18 residues. V lost 7 bases and J lost 0, with 22 bases in between. The CDR3 DNA reads as TGTGCCAGCACCAATTCCCACCGGAGGGACAGCTCCTACAATGAGCAGTTCTTC. Its protein product is CASTNSHRRDSSYNEQFF.

The chain uses TRBV5-6 and TRBJ2-3, with D possibly matching TRBD1 (6 bases). CDR1 is SGHDT and CDR2 is YYEEEE in the germline V gene. The CDR3 loop spans 17 amino acids. V lost 0 bases and J 4 bases, leaving 18 bases between the germline ends. CDR3 region: CASSLGSGTSAADTQYF. The CDR3 DNA reads as TGTGCCAGCAGCTTGGGGTCCGGGACAAGCGCAGCAGATACGCAGTATTTT. Complete variable domain (other parts from reference TRBV5-6 and TRBJ2-3): DAGVTQSPTHLIKTRGQQVTLRCSPKSGHDTVSWYQQALGQGPQFIFQYYEEEERQRGNFPDRFSGHQFPNYSSELNVNALLLGDSALYLCASSLGSGTSAADTQYFGPGTRLTVL.

The rearrangement links TRBV18 to TRBJ2-5, with 9 bases identical to TRBD1. The CDR3 runs 17 residues. CDR1 is KGHSH and CDR2 is LQKENI in the germline V gene. J lost 0 bases, V lost 1 base, and 6 bases had no gene match. The CDR3 bases are TGTGCCAGCTCACCACTCGGACAGGGGACTAACCAAGAGACCCAGTACTTC. The encoded protein is CASSPLGQGTNQETQYF.

The V call is TRBV6-1, the J call TRBJ2-7; 11 nucleotides line up with TRBD2. Germline V gene sequence: CDR1 MNHNS, CDR2 SASEGT. V lost 2 bases, J lost 3 bases, and 9 bases stayed unmatched. The CDR3 covers 17 residues. As DNA, the CDR3 is TGTGCCAGCAGTGAAAAGATGGGACTAGCGGACCACTACGAGCAGTACTTC. Translation gives CASSEKMGLADHYEQYF.

This clone appeared a single time. The gene calls are TRBV5-1 and TRBJ2-2; TRBD2 aligns across 16 bases. This CDR3 spans 17 amino acids. From germline, CDR1 is SGHRS and CDR2 YFSETQ. With V trimmed by 3 bases and J by 7 bases, 6 bases remained unmatched. In nucleotides, the CDR3 is TGCGCCAGCAGCTGGGGACTAGCGGGAGGGCCCGGCGGGGAGCTGTTTTTT. This encodes CASSWGLAGGPGGELFF.

The chain has TRBV25-1 and TRBJ1-1; no reliable D call. The CDR3 length is 13 residues. Trimming left V 4 bases short and J 0 bases short, with 6 bases between. Germline loops: CDR1 MGHDK, CDR2 SYGVNS. CDR3 sequence (DNA): TGTGCCAGCAGTGCCAGGATGAACACTGAAGCTTTCTTT. This codes for CASSARMNTEAFF.

The chain recombines TRBV29-1 with TRBJ1-1; tentative D call: TRBD1 (5 bases). The CDR3 covers 15 residues. Per the germline V gene, CDR1 is SQVTM and CDR2 is ANQGSEA. V lost 7 bases and J lost 2, with 20 bases in between. The CDR3: CSALRGGKTNTEAFF. The DNA of the CDR3 is TGCAGCGCCCTAAGGGGCGGAAAGACCAACACTGAAGCTTTCTTT.

This clone has only a few counts. The chain combines TRBV30 with TRBJ1-2; 7 nucleotides line up with TRBD1. V lost 0 bases, J lost 2 bases, and 3 bases stayed unmatched. The germline V gene encodes CDR1 GTSNPN and CDR2 SVGIG (reference sequence). There are 14 residues in the CDR3. The CDR3 DNA reads TGTGCCTGGAGTGTCCGGGACAGCAACTATGGCTACACCTTC. Translated: CAWSVRDSNYGYTF.

The chain is built from TRBV29-1 and TRBJ2-1; D is ambiguous. This CDR3 contains 11 residues. V lost 4 bases and J lost 5, with 6 bases in between. CDR1 and CDR2 (germline): SQVTM, ANQGSEA. CDR3 protein: CSVGQNNEQFF. CDR3 sequence (DNA): TGCAGCGTTGGGCAGAACAATGAGCAGTTCTTC.

V gene TRBV4-2 combines with J gene TRBJ1-4; TRBD1 is a possible D gene (5 bases). Trimming stripped 2 bases from V and 4 bases from J, with 11 bases between. The CDR3 runs 15 residues. Germline CDR1 and CDR2: LGHNA and YNFKEQ. The CDR3 nucleotides read TGTGCCAGCAGCCAATCCCGGGGGGATAATGAAAAACTGTTTTTT. It specifies CASSQSRGDNEKLFF.

The DNA of the CDR3 is TGCAGCGTTGAATACCCGAGAGGCTACACCTTC. It codes for CSVEYPRGYTF. The chain recombines TRBV29-1 with TRBJ1-2; no reliable D call. Germline V CDR1 and CDR2: SQVTM, ANQGSEA. V was trimmed by 2 bases and J by 8 bases, leaving 9 bases between them. This CDR3 comprises 11 residues. Combining the CDR3 with reference TRBV29-1 and TRBJ1-2 gives the whole variable domain SAVISQKPSRDICQRGTSLTIQCQVDSQVTMMFWYRQQPGQSLTLIATANQGSEATYESGFVIDKFPISRPNLTFSTLTVSNMSPEDSSIYLCSVEYPRGYTFGSGTRLTVV.

This clone was seen a handful of times. V and J are TRBV5-6 and TRBJ2-1, with 13 positions matching TRBD2. Germline V lookup: CDR1 SGHDT, CDR2 YYEEEE. V dropped 4 bases and J dropped 6; count of bases not matched to a gene: 13. CDR3 length: 18 amino acids. The CDR3 loop is CASSLSGQGTSGTNEQFF. CDR3 DNA: TGTGCCAGCAGCCTGTCCGGACAGGGGACTAGCGGGACCAATGAGCAGTTCTTC. The complete variable domain, with remaining parts taken from reference TRBV5-6 and TRBJ2-1, reads DAGVTQSPTHLIKTRGQQVTLRCSPKSGHDTVSWYQQALGQGPQFIFQYYEEEERQRGNFPDRFSGHQFPNYSSELNVNALLLGDSALYLCASSLSGQGTSGTNEQFFGPGTRLTVL.